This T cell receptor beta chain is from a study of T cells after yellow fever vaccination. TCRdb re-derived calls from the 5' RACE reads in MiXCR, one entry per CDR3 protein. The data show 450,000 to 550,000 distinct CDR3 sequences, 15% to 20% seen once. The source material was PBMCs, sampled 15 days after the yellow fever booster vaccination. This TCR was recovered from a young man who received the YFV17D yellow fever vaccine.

The CDR3 sequence: CASSQPGLAGVNEQFF. CDR3 DNA: TGCGCCAGCAGCCAACCTGGACTAGCGGGTGTCAATGAGCAGTTCTTC. The chain employs TRBV5-1 and TRBJ2-1; 11 bases line up with TRBD2. The V gene's germline CDR1 is SGHRS and CDR2 YFSETQ. The CDR3 consists of 16 residues. J gave up 6 bases and V 4 bases, and 9 bases lay outside the gene matches.